What follows are 28 T cell receptor beta chains derived from one specimen sequenced in a study of somatic mutations in cytotoxic T cells in rheumatoid arthritis (dated by TCRdb to the late 2010s). The protocol used for the library was the immunoSEQ multiplex PCR assay. As stored in TCRdb, this immuneACCESS dataset retains in-frame rearrangements with V and J assigned. A fraction of the clones does not appear; measured against another copy, unresolved V genes explain less than half of the discrepancy, and the remainder lacks a known reason. The sample table lists just under 6,500 clones, about 80% of them with a count of one. The ten largest make up just under 30% of the sample. Here the sequenced sample was CD8+ T cells sorted from blood, taken at a follow-up visit. These receptors all come from a woman aged 70-85 years with rheumatoid arthritis.

The chain couples TRBV4-1 to TRBJ1-4; D is perhaps TRBD1 (5 bases). V shed 4 bases and J shed 8 bases, with 17 bases lying between them. The germline V gene encodes CDR1 MGHRA and CDR2 YSYEKL. The CDR3 spans 15 residues. CDR3 residues: CASSLESGGYEKLFF. In nucleotides, the CDR3 is TGCGCCAGCAGCCTAGAGAGCGGGGGATACGAAAAACTGTTTTTT.

CDR3 region: CASSWGNMNTEAFF. In nucleotides, the CDR3 is TGTGCCAGTAGTTGGGGTAATATGAACACTGAAGCTTTCTTT. The rearrangement links TRBV19 to TRBJ1-1; D unresolved. V lost 5 bases and J lost 0, with 10 bases in between. Germline CDR1 is LNHDA and CDR2 is SQIVND (reference sequence). The CDR3 sequence is 14 residues long.

The V gene is TRBV13, the J gene TRBJ2-7, with 13 bases matching TRBD2. CDR1 is PRHDT, CDR2 FYEKMQ, per germline (reference sequence). V was pared by 5 bases and J by 3 bases, with 4 bases of the junction left unmatched. The CDR3 sequence is 15 residues long. CDR3 protein: CASSLGTSGVYEQYF. The CDR3 bases are TGTGCCAGCAGCCTCGGGACTAGCGGGGTCTACGAGCAGTACTTC.

This clone was picked up a small number of times. The chain couples TRBV2 to TRBJ1-1, with 7 nucleotides matching TRBD1. The CDR3 totals 13 residues. With 8 bases clipped from V and 10 bases from J, the junction kept 13 bases outside the gene matches. Germline V CDR1 and CDR2: SNHLY, FYNNEI. The CDR3 loop is CASLPGQGGLAFF. The CDR3 region has the DNA TGTGCCAGCCTGCCGGGGCAGGGGGGATTAGCTTTCTTT.

The chain employs TRBV29-1 and TRBJ2-3, with 13 positions matching TRBD2. J lost 4 bases, V lost 8 bases, and 12 bases had no gene match. Germline loops: CDR1 SQVTM, CDR2 ANQGSEA. The CDR3 is 16 residues long. CDR3 sequence (DNA): TGCAGCCCCATACTAGCGGGAGGGCCGAAGCCAGATACGCAGTATTTT. Its protein is CSPILAGGPKPDTQYF.

The J gene is TRBJ2-5, the V gene TRBV6-6, with D perhaps matching TRBD1 (5 bases). Germline values: CDR1 MNHNY, CDR2 SVGAGI (reference sequence). The CDR3 is 13 residues long. V lost 5 bases to trimming and J lost 3 bases, with 10 bases between them. The CDR3: CASSQQEEETQYF. DNA for the CDR3: TGTGCCAGCAGTCAACAGGAAGAAGAGACCCAGTACTTC.

This clone showed up just a few times. The chain recombines TRBV11-2 with TRBJ2-1; 11 bases are shared with TRBD2. V shed 6 bases and J 4 bases; nucleotides not matched to a gene: 2. Germline V gene data show CDR1 as SGHAT and CDR2 as FQNNGV. The CDR3 length is 14 residues. CDR3 sequence (DNA): TGTGCCAGCAGGACTAGCGGGGCTTACAATGAGCAGTTCTTC. Its protein is CASRTSGAYNEQFF.

The CDR3 loop reads CASNPTGTGGDEQYF. The CDR3 DNA reads as TGTGCCAGCAACCCAACCGGGACAGGGGGCGACGAGCAGTACTTC. V is TRBV11-3 and J is TRBJ2-7; 12 bases match TRBD1. V was pared by 7 bases and J by 5 bases, with 9 bases of the junction left unmatched. The CDR3 loop spans 15 amino acids. Germline V gives CDR1 SGHNT, CDR2 YENEEA. Filled out from reference TRBV11-3 and TRBJ2-7, the complete variable domain reads EAGVVQSPRYKIIEKKQPVAFWCNPISGHNTLYWYLQNLGQGPELLIRYENEEAVDDSQLPKDRFSAERLKGVDSTLKIQPAELGDSAVYLCASNPTGTGGDEQYFGPGTRLTVT.

This rearrangement joins TRBV6-1 to TRBJ1-5, with 7 bases fitting TRBD1. Germline trimming cut 3 bases from V and 4 bases from J; bases unmatched to any gene: 6. The CDR3 spans 15 residues. Germline V gene sequence: CDR1 MNHNS, CDR2 SASEGT. The CDR3 here is CASSEGQNPNQPQHF. For the CDR3, the DNA is TGTGCCAGCAGTGAGGGACAGAACCCGAATCAGCCCCAGCATTTT.

The rearrangement links TRBV7-6 to TRBJ1-4, with 7 bases fitting TRBD1. With 5 bases clipped from V and 4 bases from J, the junction kept 4 bases outside the gene matches. The CDR3 totals 14 residues. Germline V gives CDR1 SGHVS, CDR2 FNYEAQ. CDR3 in amino acids: CASSQTGVNEKLFF. CDR3 bases: TGTGCCAGCAGCCAAACAGGGGTTAATGAAAAACTGTTTTTT.

This clone was recorded once. This chain connects TRBV11-3 to TRBJ2-4, with TRBD1 as a possible D gene (6 bases). This CDR3 has 12 residues. Per germline, CDR1 SGHNT and CDR2 YENEEA. Trimming took off 4 bases at V and 8 bases at J, with 9 bases between the two ends. As DNA, the CDR3 is TGTGCCAGCAGCTACAACAGGGACATTCAGTACTTC. This encodes CASSYNRDIQYF.

The rearrangement uses TRBV21-1 and TRBJ2-7; no check of the table's D call, TRBD1, against the DNA was made. TRBV21-1 is a pseudogene locus. The CDR3 has 15 amino acids. The CDR3 DNA sequence: TGTGCCAGCAGCAAAGGGGACAGGAGATCCTACGAGCAGTACTTC. Protein: CASSKGDRRSYEQYF.

The rearrangement joins TRBV18 to TRBJ2-4, with a possible D match to TRBD2 (6 bases). CDR3 length equals 17 residues. Looked up from germline, CDR1 is KGHSH and CDR2 is LQKENI. With 3 bases removed from V and 6 bases from J, the gap between germline ends came to 21 bases. The CDR3 DNA reads as TGTGCCAGCTCACCGCTCGGTTTGGAGGCGGGGAGAAACATTCAGTACTTC. Its translation is CASSPLGLEAGRNIQYF.

This rearrangement joins TRBV7-8 to TRBJ2-1; TRBD1 matches at 9 bases. Germline V gives CDR1 SGHVS, CDR2 FQNEAQ. After removal of 2 bases from V and 8 bases from J, the junction contained 1 base not matched to a gene. This CDR3 region has 13 residues. The DNA of the CDR3 is TGTGCCAGCAGCTTAACAGGGGGCTATGAGCAGTTCTTC. Its protein is CASSLTGGYEQFF. Together with reference TRBV7-8 and TRBJ2-1, the CDR3 gives the full variable domain: GAGVSQSPRYKVAKRGQDVALRCDPISGHVSLFWYQQALGQGPEFLTYFQNEAQLDKSGLPSDRFFAERPEGSVSTLKIQRTQQEDSAVYLCASSLTGGYEQFFGPGTRLTVL.

This clone rates as medium-sized. The chain carries TRBV2 and TRBJ2-7; tentatively, D is TRBD1 (7 bases). The CDR3 is 15 amino acids. Germline V gives CDR1 SNHLY, CDR2 FYNNEI. Trimming removed 2 bases from V and 3 bases from J, with 14 bases in between. The chain's CDR3 is CASSELGGGVYEQYF. CDR3 bases: TGTGCCAGCAGTGAACTAGGGGGCGGGGTCTACGAGCAGTACTTC. Supplemented by reference TRBV2 and TRBJ2-7, the full variable domain reads EPEVTQTPSHQVTQMGQEVILRCVPISNHLYFYWYRQILGQKVEFLVSFYNNEISEKSEIFDDQFSVERPDGSNFTLKIRSTKLEDSAMYFCASSELGGGVYEQYFGPGTRLTVT.

The J gene is TRBJ2-2, the V gene TRBV27; tentatively, D is TRBD1 or TRBD2 (5 bases each). V shed 4 bases and J shed 5 bases, with 17 bases lying between them. CDR3 length: 16 residues. Germline lookup yields CDR1 MNHEY and CDR2 SMNVEV (reference sequence). CDR3 amino acids: CASSYSPGTGTGELFF. CDR3 sequence (DNA): TGTGCCAGCAGTTACTCCCCGGGGACGGGGACCGGGGAGCTGTTTTTT.

CDR3 nucleotide sequence: TGTGCCATCAGTGTTACCAGTATCCTGAGCTACGAGCAGTACTTC. Its protein product is CAISVTSILSYEQYF. This rearrangement joins TRBV10-3 to TRBJ2-7; no reliable D call. Germline CDR1 is ENHRY and CDR2 is SYGVKD. V was pared by 4 bases and J by 3 bases, with 16 bases between. There are 15 residues in the CDR3.

The chain combines TRBV27 with TRBJ2-2; unclear D gene. Germline lookup yields CDR1 MNHEY and CDR2 SMNVEV (reference sequence). V dropped 3 bases and J dropped 6 bases, with 8 bases sitting between them. There are 13 residues in the CDR3. This chain's CDR3 is CASSFSGAGELFF. CDR3 DNA: TGTGCCAGCAGTTTTTCCGGAGCCGGGGAGCTGTTTTTT.

This chain links TRBV6-1 with TRBJ1-1, with D unresolved. The CDR3 is 13 residues long. CDR1 is MNHNS and CDR2 is SASEGT in the germline V gene. Trimming shortened V by 1 base and J by 0 bases, and 3 bases separated the two germline ends. CDR3 DNA sequence: TGTGCCAGCAGTGAAGGCTTGAACACTGAAGCTTTCTTT. This translates into CASSEGLNTEAFF.

This clone has just a few counts. This sequence joins TRBV7-8 and TRBJ2-4; the D gene is possibly TRBD2 (6 bases). CDR1 is SGHVS, CDR2 FQNEAQ, per germline. This CDR3 region has 15 residues. The V end lost 5 bases, the J end lost 1 base, and 12 bases lay between the germline ends. In nucleotides, the CDR3 is TGTGCCAGCAGCGGATTCGCGGGGGCCAAAAACATTCAGTACTTC. This codes for CASSGFAGAKNIQYF.

The genes are TRBV20-1 and TRBJ2-1; no clear D. Germline V gives CDR1 DFQATT, CDR2 SNEGSKA (reference sequence). This CDR3 is built from 11 residues. V gave up 7 bases and J gave up 8 bases, with 12 bases separating them. This CDR3 reads CSGRGVYEQFF. The CDR3 DNA sequence: TGCAGTGGGAGAGGCGTCTATGAGCAGTTCTTC.

V and J are TRBV2 and TRBJ2-1; 8 bases fit TRBD2. With V trimmed by 6 bases and J by 5 bases, 9 bases remained unmatched. CDR1 and CDR2 from the germline V gene are SNHLY and FYNNEI. The CDR3 is 15 amino acids. CDR3 nucleotides: TGTGCCAGCAGCGCCGGGAGGGTTGCCCACAATGAGCAGTTCTTC. Its protein product is CASSAGRVAHNEQFF.

This clone is large (0.1 to 1%) in the sample. CDR3 in DNA: TGCGCCAGCAGCGTGGGACTAGCGGTCTACGAGCAGTACTTC. This sequence encodes CASSVGLAVYEQYF. This sequence joins TRBV5-1 and TRBJ2-7, with 11 bases fitting TRBD2. The junction had 3 bases not matched to a gene; V was cut back by 4 bases and J by 3 bases. CDR3 size: 14 residues. Germline V CDR1 and CDR2: SGHRS, YFSETQ. The full variable domain, its missing parts supplied by reference TRBV5-1 and TRBJ2-7, is KAGVTQTPRYLIKTRGQQVTLSCSPISGHRSVSWYQQTPGQGLQFLFEYFSETQRNKGNFPGRFSGRQFSNSRSEMNVSTLELGDSALYLCASSVGLAVYEQYFGPGTRLTVT.

V and J are TRBV5-8 and TRBJ2-3, with a possible D match to TRBD1 (6 bases). This CDR3 has 15 residues. V lost 6 bases, J lost 0 bases, and 14 bases lay in between. Germline loops: CDR1 SGHTS, CDR2 YDEGEE. CDR3 nucleotide sequence: TGTGCCAGCATCCACAGGGTTCATAGCACAGATACGCAGTATTTT. Translating gives CASIHRVHSTDTQYF.

The chain couples TRBV15 to TRBJ1-1, with a weak D call TRBD1 (6 bases). Germline lookup yields CDR1 LNHNV and CDR2 YYDKDF (reference sequence). The CDR3 contains 14 residues. V was shortened by 1 base and J by 5 bases, with 11 bases between the two germline ends. CDR3 sequence (DNA): TGTGCCACCAGCAGAGCCAGGGGAATGACTGAAGCTTTCTTT. Translation gives CATSRARGMTEAFF.

This chain joins TRBV11-2 and TRBJ2-5; tentative D call: TRBD2 (6 bases). The J call is in doubt because the DNA end fits TRBJ2-7 better. The length of the CDR3 is 15 residues. The germline V gene encodes CDR1 SGHAT and CDR2 FQNNGV. The CDR3 DNA follows: TGTGCCAGCAGCGCTCATTCAGCGGGCCCCTACGAGCAGTACTTC. Translating gives CASSAHSAGPYEQYF.

This sequence joins TRBV29-1 and TRBJ2-7, with D uncertain. CDR1 is SQVTM, CDR2 ANQGSEA, per germline. The CDR3 spans 11 residues. The V end lost 3 bases, the J end lost 2 bases, and 5 bases lay between the germline ends. CDR3 DNA sequence: TGCAGCGTTGAGAGCACCTACGAGCAGTACTTC. It specifies CSVESTYEQYF.

V is TRBV11-2 and J is TRBJ2-7; the D gene is possibly TRBD2 (5 bases). The CDR3 is made up of 14 amino acids. Germline lookup yields CDR1 SGHAT and CDR2 FQNNGV. V was shortened by 1 base and J by 2 bases, with 9 bases between the two germline ends. CDR3 sequence reads: CASSLARAAYEQYF. The CDR3 DNA follows: TGTGCCAGCAGCTTAGCGAGGGCCGCCTACGAGCAGTACTTC.